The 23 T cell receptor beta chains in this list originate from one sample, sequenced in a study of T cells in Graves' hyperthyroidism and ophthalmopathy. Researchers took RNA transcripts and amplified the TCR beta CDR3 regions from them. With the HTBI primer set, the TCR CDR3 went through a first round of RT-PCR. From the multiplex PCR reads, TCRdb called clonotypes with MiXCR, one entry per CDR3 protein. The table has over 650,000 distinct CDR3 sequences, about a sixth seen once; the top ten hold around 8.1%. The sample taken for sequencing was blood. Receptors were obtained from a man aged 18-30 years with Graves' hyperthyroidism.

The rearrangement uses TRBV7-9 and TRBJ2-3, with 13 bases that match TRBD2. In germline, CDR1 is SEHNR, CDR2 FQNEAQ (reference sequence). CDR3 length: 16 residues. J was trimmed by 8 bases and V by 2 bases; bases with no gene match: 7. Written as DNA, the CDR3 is TGTGCCAGCAGCTTACCTACTAGCGGGAGGGCCGGTACGCAGTATTTT. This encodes CASSLPTSGRAGTQYF.

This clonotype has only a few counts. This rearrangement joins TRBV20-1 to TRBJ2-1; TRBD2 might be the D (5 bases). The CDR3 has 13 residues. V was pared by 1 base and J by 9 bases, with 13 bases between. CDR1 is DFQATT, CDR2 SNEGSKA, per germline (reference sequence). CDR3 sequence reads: CSARVGPGSEQFF. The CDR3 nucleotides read TGCAGTGCTAGAGTCGGGCCGGGGAGTGAGCAGTTCTTC.

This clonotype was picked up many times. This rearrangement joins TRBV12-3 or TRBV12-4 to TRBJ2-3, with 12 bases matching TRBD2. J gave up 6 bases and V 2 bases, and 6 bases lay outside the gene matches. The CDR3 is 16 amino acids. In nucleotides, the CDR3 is TGTGCCAGCAGTTTACGGACTAGCGGGAAGCCGGATACGCAGTATTTT. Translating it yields CASSLRTSGKPDTQYF.

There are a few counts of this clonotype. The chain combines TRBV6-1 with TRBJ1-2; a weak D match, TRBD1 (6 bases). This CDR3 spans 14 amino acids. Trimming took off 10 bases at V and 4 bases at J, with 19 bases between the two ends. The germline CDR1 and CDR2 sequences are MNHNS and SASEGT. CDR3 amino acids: CATKNRAGGYGYTF. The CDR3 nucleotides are TGTGCCACCAAAAACAGGGCCGGAGGCTATGGCTACACCTTC.

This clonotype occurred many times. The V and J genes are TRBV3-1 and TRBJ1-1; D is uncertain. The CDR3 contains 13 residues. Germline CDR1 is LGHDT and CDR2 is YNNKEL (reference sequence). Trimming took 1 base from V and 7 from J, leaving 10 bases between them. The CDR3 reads CASSQASLGEAFF. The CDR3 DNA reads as TGTGCCAGCAGCCAAGCGAGTTTGGGTGAAGCTTTCTTT.

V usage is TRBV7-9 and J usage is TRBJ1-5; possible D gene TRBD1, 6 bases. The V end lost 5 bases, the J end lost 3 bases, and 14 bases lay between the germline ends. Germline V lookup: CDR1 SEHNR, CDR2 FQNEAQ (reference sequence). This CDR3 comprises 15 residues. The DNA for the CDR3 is TGTGCCAGCAGCGTCGGGACACTCATCAATCAGCCCCAGCATTTT. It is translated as CASSVGTLINQPQHF. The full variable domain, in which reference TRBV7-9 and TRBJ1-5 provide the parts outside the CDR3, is DTGVSQNPRHKITKRGQNVTFRCDPISEHNRLYWYRQTLGQGPEFLTYFQNEAQLEKSRLLSDRFSAERPKGSFSTLEIQRTEQGDSAMYLCASSVGTLINQPQHFGDGTRLSIL.

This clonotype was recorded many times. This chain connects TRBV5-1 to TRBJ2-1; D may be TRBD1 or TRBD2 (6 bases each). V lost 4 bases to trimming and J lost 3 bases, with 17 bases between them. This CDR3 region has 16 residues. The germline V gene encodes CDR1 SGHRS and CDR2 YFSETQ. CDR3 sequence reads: CASSPHLEGGYNEQFF. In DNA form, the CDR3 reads TGCGCCAGCAGCCCCCACCTTGAGGGGGGCTACAATGAGCAGTTCTTC.

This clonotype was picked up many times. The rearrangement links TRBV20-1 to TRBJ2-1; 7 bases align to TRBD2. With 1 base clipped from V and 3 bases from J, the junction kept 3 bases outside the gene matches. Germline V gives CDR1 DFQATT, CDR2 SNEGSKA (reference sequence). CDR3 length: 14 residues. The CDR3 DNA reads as TGCAGTGCTAGAGGGAGCGGGGACTACAATGAGCAGTTCTTC. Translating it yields CSARGSGDYNEQFF.

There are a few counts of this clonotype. CDR3 in DNA: TGTGCCAGCAGTTACGGCGGCCTCAGCTCCTACAATGAGCAGTTCTTC. Amino acid sequence: CASSYGGLSSYNEQFF. The V and J genes are TRBV6-9 and TRBJ2-1; D is uncertain. CDR3 size: 16 residues. Between the trimmed V and J ends, which lost 3 bases and 0 bases, there was a span of 12 bases. Per the germline V gene, CDR1 is MNHGY and CDR2 is SVAAGI.

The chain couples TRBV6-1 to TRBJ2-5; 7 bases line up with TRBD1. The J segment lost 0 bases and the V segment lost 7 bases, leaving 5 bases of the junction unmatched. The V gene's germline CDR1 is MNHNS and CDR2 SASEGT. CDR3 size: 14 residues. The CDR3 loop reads CASKSQGYQETQYF. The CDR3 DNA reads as TGTGCCAGCAAGTCACAGGGGTACCAAGAGACCCAGTACTTC.

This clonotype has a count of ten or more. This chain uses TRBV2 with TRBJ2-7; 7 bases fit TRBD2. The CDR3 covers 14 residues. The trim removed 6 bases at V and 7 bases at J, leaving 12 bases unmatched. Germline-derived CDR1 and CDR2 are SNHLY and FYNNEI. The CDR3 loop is CASSASGGGWEQYF. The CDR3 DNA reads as TGTGCCAGCAGCGCTAGCGGAGGAGGGTGGGAGCAGTACTTC.

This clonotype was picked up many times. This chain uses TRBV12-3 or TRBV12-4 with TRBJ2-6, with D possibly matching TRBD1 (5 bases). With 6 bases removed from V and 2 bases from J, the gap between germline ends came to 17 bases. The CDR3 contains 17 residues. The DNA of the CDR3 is TGTGCCAGCAGCGACATGACAGCATGGCCTGGGGCCAACGTCCTGACTTTC. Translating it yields CASSDMTAWPGANVLTF.

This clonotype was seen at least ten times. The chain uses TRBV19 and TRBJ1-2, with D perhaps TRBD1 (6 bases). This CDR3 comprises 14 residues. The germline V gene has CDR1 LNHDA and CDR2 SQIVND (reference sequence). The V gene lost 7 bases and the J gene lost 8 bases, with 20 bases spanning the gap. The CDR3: CASTSGHRDQGYTF. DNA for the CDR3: TGTGCCAGTACCTCGGGCCACAGGGATCAGGGCTACACCTTC.

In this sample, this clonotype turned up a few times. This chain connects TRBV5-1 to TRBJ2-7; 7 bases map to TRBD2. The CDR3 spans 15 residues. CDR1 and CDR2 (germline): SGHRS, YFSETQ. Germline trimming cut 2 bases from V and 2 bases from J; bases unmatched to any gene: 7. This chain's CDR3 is CASSLKEGGPYEQYF. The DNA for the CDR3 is TGCGCCAGCAGCTTAAAGGAGGGAGGGCCCTACGAGCAGTACTTC.

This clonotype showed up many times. CDR3 in amino acids: CASSRVRSPEAFF. CDR3 DNA: TGTGCCAGCAGTCGTGTAAGGAGTCCGGAAGCTTTCTTT. The V and J genes are TRBV28 and TRBJ1-1, with D hard to call. CDR3 size: 13 residues. Trimming removed 5 bases at V and 8 bases at J, with 15 bases between. Per the germline V gene, CDR1 is MDHEN and CDR2 is SYDVKM.

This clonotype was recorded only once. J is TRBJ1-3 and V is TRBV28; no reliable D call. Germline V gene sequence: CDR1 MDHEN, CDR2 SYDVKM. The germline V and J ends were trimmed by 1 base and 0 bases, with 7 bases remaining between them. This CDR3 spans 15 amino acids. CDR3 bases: TGTGCCAGCAGTTTATTAGCTCACTCTGGAAACACCATATATTTT. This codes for CASSLLAHSGNTIYF.

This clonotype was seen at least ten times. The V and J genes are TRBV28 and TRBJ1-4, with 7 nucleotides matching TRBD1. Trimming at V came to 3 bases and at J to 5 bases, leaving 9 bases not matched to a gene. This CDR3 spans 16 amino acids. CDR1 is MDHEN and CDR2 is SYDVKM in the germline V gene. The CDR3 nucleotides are TGTGCCAGCAGTTTCTCCCTCCGGGACAGAAATGAAAAACTGTTTTTT. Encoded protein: CASSFSLRDRNEKLFF.

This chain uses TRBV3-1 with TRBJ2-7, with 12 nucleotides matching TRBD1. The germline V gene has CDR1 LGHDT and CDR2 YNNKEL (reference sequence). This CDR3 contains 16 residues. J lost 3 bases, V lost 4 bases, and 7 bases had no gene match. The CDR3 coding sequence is TGTGCCAGCAGCCCCGCCGGGACAGGGGGCGGCTACGAGCAGTACTTC. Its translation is CASSPAGTGGGYEQYF.

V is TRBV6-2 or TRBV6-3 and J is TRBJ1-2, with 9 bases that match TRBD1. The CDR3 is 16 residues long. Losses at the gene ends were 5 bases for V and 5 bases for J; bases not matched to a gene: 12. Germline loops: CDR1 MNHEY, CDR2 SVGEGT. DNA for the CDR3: TGTGCCAGCAGTACCCCGCGACAGGGGGGACGATATGGCTACACCTTC. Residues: CASSTPRQGGRYGYTF.

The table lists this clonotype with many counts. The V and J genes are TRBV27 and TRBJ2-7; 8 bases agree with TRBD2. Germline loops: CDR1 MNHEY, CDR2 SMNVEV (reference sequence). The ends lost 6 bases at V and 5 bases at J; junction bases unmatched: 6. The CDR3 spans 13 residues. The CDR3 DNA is TGTGCCAGCAGGATCGGGGGGGATCACGAGCAGTACTTC. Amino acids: CASRIGGDHEQYF.

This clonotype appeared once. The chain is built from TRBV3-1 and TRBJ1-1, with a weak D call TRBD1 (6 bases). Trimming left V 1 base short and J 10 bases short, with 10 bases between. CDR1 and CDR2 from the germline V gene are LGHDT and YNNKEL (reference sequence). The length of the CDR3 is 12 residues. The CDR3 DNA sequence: TGTGCCAGCAGCCAAGGCAGGGGAAGAGCTTTCTTT. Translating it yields CASSQGRGRAFF.

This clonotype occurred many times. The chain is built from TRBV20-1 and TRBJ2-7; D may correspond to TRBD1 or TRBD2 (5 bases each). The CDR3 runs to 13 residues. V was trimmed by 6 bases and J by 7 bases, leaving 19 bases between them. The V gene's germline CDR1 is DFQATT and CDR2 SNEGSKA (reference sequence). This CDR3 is CSAPGRTPGEQYF. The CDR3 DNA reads TGCAGTGCCCCGGGGCGGACTCCGGGGGAGCAGTACTTC.

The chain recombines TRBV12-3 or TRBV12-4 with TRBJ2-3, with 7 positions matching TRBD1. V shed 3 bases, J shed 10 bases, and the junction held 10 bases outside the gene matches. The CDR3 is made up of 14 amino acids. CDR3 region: CASSFGRQGSPQYF. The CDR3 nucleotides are TGTGCCAGCAGTTTTGGAAGACAGGGTTCTCCGCAGTATTTT.